This T cell receptor beta chain was retrieved from a study of T cell responses to AZD1222 COVID-19 vaccine. Study outcomes and limitations: Regions 160-218 and 743-854 dominated among vaccine-associated CD4 TCRs spanning spike. Every sample of the repertoires postdated the peak T cell response. In the spike-specific TCR repertoire, nearly half reportedly target unmutated variant regions.

The method was immunoSEQ multiplex PCR; TCRdb's version includes in-frame clones alone and lacks a portion of them. The repertoire has approximately 96,000 clones, 75% to 95% of them found once; the top ten carry 11%. The germline gives CDR1 SGHRS, CDR2 YFSETQ. Trimming removed 2 bases from V and 0 bases from J; junction bases left unmatched: 7. The CDR3 sequence is 16 residues long. Notes on this clone: Its antigen remains unidentified.

The source material was peripheral blood, sampled 28 days after the second AZD1222 dose. This chain connects TRBV5-1 to TRBJ1-1, with 7 positions matching TRBD1. The TCR was taken from an adult who received the AZD1222 COVID-19 vaccine. DNA of the CDR3: TGCGCCAGCAGCTTATTAGGGGGCGCGTTGAACACTGAAGCTTTCTTT. Residues: CASSLLGGALNTEAFF.